The 5 T cell receptor beta chains in this list originate from one sample, sequenced in a study of blood T cell repertoires in COVID-19. Method: immunoSEQ multiplex PCR; TCRdb's copy keeps in-frame clones and lacks some. The sample includes about 100,000 clones, approximately 91% of them seen just once. Sequenced: peripheral blood. The source is a woman aged 55-70 years with acute or convalescent COVID-19.

The V call is TRBV5-4, the J call TRBJ2-1; 8 nucleotides align to TRBD2. Germline lookup yields CDR1 SGHNT and CDR2 YYREEE (reference sequence). Trimming at V came to 5 bases and at J to 3 bases, leaving 10 bases not matched to a gene. There are 16 residues in the CDR3. This CDR3 is CASSSKAGDFYNEQFF. DNA for the CDR3: TGTGCCAGCAGTTCTAAAGCGGGAGACTTCTACAATGAGCAGTTCTTC.

The chain employs TRBV3-1 (or the pseudogene TRBV3-2) and TRBJ1-1, with D perhaps matching TRBD1 (5 bases). The CDR3 consists of 13 residues. The ends were cut back, 6 bases at V and 5 bases at J, with 13 bases in the middle. Germline lookup yields CDR1 LGHDT and CDR2 YNNKEL (reference sequence). The CDR3 loop is CASSTGDVTEAFF. CDR3 nucleotide sequence: TGTGCCAGCAGTACGGGGGACGTTACTGAAGCTTTCTTT.

This clone was observed once. The gene calls are TRBV2 and TRBJ1-6; D uncertain. The CDR3 is 16 residues long. The V gene's germline CDR1 is SNHLY and CDR2 FYNNEI. Trimming removed 2 bases at V and 5 bases at J, with 13 bases between. The CDR3 bases are TGTGCCAGCAGTGAAATGGGAGTAAACAATAATTCACCCCTCCACTTT. The encoded protein is CASSEMGVNNNSPLHF. Combining the CDR3 with reference TRBV2 and TRBJ1-6 gives the whole variable domain EPEVTQTPSHQVTQMGQEVILRCVPISNHLYFYWYRQILGQKVEFLVSFYNNEISEKSEIFDDQFSVERPDGSNFTLKIRSTKLEDSAMYFCASSEMGVNNNSPLHFGNGTRLTVT.

The chain couples TRBV5-3 to TRBJ2-2; 8 bases are shared with TRBD1. TRBV5-3 is an ORF, and what it does is uncertain. V shed 7 bases, J shed 2 bases, and the junction held 4 bases outside the gene matches. The CDR3 is made up of 14 amino acids. CDR3 loop: CARQDRGNTGELFF. The CDR3 bases are TGTGCCAGACAAGACAGGGGTAACACCGGGGAGCTGTTTTTT.

The chain links TRBV2 to TRBJ2-7, with no clear D. V shed 5 bases and J shed 5 bases, with 10 bases lying between them. The CDR3 is 12 residues long. CDR1 is SNHLY and CDR2 is FYNNEI in the germline V gene. The CDR3 loop reads CASSFQVNEQYF. CDR3 nucleotides: TGTGCCAGCAGTTTTCAGGTAAACGAGCAGTACTTC.